This T cell receptor (beta chain) was retrieved from a study of T cells in Graves' hyperthyroidism and ophthalmopathy. The authors deemed Graves' hyperthyroidism stable absent ophthalmopathy progression within 18 months. This clonotype has just a few counts. A much larger clone is a single base away; this may be a read error. No conserved phenylalanine or tryptophan is present at the end of the CDR3, so a read error is the likely explanation. Germline CDR1 is GTSNPN and CDR2 is SVGIG (reference sequence). The junction had 11 bases not matched to a gene; V was cut back by 3 bases and J by 4 bases. The CDR3 has 15 amino acids. What was amplified from RNA transcripts were TCR beta CDR3 regions. The study used the HTBI primer set for a first-round RT-PCR of the TCR CDR3. TCRdb reprocessed the multiplex PCR reads via MiXCR and lists one record per CDR3 protein. The sample holds about 320,000 distinct CDR3 sequences, around 17% seen once.

The J gene is TRBJ1-2, the V gene TRBV30; TRBD1 aligns across 7 bases. The receptor comes from a man between 25 and 39 years old with Graves' hyperthyroidism. The sample was blood. CDR3 nucleotide sequence: TGTGCCTGGAGCTTGACGGGACAGCTCAGCTATGGCTACACCCTC. Translating it yields CAWSLTGQLSYGYTL.